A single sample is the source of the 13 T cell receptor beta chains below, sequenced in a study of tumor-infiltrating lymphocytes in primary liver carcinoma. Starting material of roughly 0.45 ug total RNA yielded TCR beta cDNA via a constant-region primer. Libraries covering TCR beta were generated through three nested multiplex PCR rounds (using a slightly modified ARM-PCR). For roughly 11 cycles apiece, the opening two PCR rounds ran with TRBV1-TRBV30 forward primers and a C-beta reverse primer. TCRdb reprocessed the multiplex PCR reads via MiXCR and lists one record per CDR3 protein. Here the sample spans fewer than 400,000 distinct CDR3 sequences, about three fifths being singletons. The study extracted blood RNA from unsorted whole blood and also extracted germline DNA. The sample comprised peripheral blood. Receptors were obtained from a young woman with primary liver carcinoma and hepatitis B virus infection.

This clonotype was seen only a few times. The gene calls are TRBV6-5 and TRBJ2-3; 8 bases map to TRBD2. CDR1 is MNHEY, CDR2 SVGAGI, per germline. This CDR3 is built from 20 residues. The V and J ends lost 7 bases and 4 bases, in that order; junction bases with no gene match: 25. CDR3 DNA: TGTGCCAGCAAATTATTAGGAGCGGGAGTCGGTTATGGGAGCGCAGATACGCAGTATTTT. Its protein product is CASKLLGAGVGYGSADTQYF.

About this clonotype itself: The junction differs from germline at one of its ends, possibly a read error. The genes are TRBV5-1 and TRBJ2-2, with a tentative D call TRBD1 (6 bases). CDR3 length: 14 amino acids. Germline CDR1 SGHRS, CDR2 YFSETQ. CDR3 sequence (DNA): TGCGCCAGCAGCTTGATGGACAGCACCGGGGAGCTGTCTTTT. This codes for CASSLMDSTGELSF. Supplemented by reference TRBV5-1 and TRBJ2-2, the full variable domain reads KAGVTQTPRYLIKTRGQQVTLSCSPISGHRSVSWYQQTPGQGLQFLFEYFSETQRNKGNFPGRFSGRQFSNSRSEMNVSTLELGDSALYLCASSLMDSTGELSFGEGSRLTVL.

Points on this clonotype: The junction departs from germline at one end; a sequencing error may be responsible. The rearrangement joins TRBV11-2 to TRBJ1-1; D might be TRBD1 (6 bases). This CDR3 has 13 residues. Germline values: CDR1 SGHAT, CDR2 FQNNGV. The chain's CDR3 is CASSPGRDTGAFF. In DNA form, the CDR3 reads TGTGCCAGCAGCCCCGGACGGGACACTGGAGCTTTCTTT.

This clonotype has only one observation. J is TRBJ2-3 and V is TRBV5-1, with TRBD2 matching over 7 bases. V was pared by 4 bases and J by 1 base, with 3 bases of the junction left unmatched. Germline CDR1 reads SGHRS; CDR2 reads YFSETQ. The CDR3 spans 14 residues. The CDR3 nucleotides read TGCGCCAGCAGCAGCACTAGCGGCACAGATACGCAGTATTTT. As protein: CASSSTSGTDTQYF.

The DNA of the CDR3 is TGTGCCAGCACCTTGTACACCAATCAGCCCCAGCATTTT. This codes for CASTLYTNQPQHF. The rearrangement links TRBV28 to TRBJ1-5; D not certain. This CDR3 is 13 amino acids long. The germline CDR1 and CDR2 sequences are MDHEN and SYDVKM. V was cut by 7 bases and J by 3 bases, with 10 bases left in between.

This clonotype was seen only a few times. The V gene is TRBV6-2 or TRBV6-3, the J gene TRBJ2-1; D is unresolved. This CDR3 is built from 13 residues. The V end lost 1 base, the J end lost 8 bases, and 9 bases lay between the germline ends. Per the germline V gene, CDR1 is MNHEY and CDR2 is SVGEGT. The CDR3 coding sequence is TGTGCCAGCAGTTACTACGTGTCGGATGAGCAGTTCTTC. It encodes CASSYYVSDEQFF.

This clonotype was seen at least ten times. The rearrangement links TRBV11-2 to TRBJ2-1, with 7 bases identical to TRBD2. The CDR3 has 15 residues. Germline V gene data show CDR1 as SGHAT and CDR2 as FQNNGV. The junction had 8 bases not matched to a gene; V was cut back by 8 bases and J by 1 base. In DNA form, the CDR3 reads TGTGCCAGCGGTAATGGGGAGGGGTCCTACAATGAGCAGTTCTTC. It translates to CASGNGEGSYNEQFF. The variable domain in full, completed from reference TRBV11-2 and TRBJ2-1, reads EAGVAQSPRYKIIEKRQSVAFWCNPISGHATLYWYQQILGQGPKLLIQFQNNGVVDDSQLPKDRFSAERLKGVDSTLKIQPAKLEDSAVYLCASGNGEGSYNEQFFGPGTRLTVL.

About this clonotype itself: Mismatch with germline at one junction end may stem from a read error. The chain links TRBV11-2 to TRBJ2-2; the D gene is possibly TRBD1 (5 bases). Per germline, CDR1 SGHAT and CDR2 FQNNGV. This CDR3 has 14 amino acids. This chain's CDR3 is CASSSRTLGGELFF. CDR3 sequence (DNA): TGTGCCAGCAGTTCCCGGACATTGGGCGGAGAGCTGTTTTTC.

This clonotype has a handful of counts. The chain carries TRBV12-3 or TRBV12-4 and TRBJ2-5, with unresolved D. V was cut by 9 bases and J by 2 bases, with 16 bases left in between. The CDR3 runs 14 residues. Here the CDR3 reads CASSVSGSQETQYF. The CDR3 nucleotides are TGTGCCAGTAGTGTGTCAGGCTCACAAGAGACCCAGTACTTC.

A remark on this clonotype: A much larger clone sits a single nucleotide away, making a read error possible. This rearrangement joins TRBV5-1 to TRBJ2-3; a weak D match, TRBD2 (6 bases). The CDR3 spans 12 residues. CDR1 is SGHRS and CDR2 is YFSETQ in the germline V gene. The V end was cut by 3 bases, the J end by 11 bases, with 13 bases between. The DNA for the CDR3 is TGCGCCAGCAGCTCGGACCGAGCGGGGCAGTATTTT. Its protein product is CASSSDRAGQYF.

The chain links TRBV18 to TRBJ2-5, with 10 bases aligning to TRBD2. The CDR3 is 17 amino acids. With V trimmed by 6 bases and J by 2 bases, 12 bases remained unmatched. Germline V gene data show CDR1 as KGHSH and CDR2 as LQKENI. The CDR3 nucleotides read TGTGCCAGCTCGCTCTTCTGGACTAGCGGAATGCAAGAGACCCAGTACTTC. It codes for CASSLFWTSGMQETQYF.

CDR3 region: CATSEASGGSGANVLTF. The CDR3 nucleotides are TGTGCCACCAGTGAAGCTAGCGGGGGCTCTGGGGCCAACGTCCTGACTTTC. The chain employs TRBV24-1 and TRBJ2-6; 10 bases align to TRBD2. Germline CDR1 is KGHDR and CDR2 is SFDVKD. The CDR3 runs 17 residues. The ends lost 4 bases at V and 0 bases at J; junction bases unmatched: 2.

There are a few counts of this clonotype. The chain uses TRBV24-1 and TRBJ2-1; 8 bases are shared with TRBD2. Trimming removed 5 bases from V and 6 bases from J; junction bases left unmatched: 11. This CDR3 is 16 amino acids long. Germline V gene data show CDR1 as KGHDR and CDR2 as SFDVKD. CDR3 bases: TGTGCCACCAGTGCCTCTGGACTAGCAGCGTTCAATGAGCAGTTCTTC. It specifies CATSASGLAAFNEQFF.